Sequencing of this TCR beta chain was carried out in a study of blood T cells in healthy people across ages (dated by TCRdb to between 2014 and 2016). About the study as a whole: In model experiments, template switching captured about one uniquely barcoded TCR beta cDNA molecule for every two T cells. The donors were divided into four age groups: young (average around 16 years), middle-aged (about 40), aged (approximately 62) and long-lived (around 80). Donors of different ages were randomly distributed across sequencing lanes to avoid experimental bias. The study measured age-related changes in TCR beta repertoire diversity using deep sequencing normalized with unique cDNA molecular identifiers. The study analyzed two additional independent replicas of 1 million unique cDNA reads from the same blood draw for two donors, one aged 18 to 30 and one aged 80 or older. Overall study results and their limits: Observed TCR beta diversity per million T cells fell roughly linearly with age, and a significant reduction was already apparent by age around 44. Since profiling was done on bulk unsorted PBMCs, naive and antigen-experienced compartments could not be conclusively compared. The long-lived group showed more naive CD4+ T cells, fewer expanded clones and increased TCR diversity than the aged group, suggesting age selection. Estimates of total diversity from one million sequenced T cells were regarded as lower bounds and underestimates. The percentage of naive T cells measured by flow cytometry correlated strongly with observed TCR beta diversity. Because the CMV infection status of the donors was unknown, age-related changes in expanded clonotypes may potentially have been confounded.

Library method: 5' RACE. The sample was run on an Illumina HiSeq 2500. A second PCR of roughly 6 to 12 cycles was run with a J-beta primer mix and a sample-barcoded 5' primer. A template-switch 5' adaptor carrying 12 random nucleotides introduced a unique molecular identifier onto each TCR beta cDNA molecule. Each sample yielded at least 2.5 million CDR3-containing paired-end reads. First-strand cDNA was synthesized from all RNA with the Mint cDNA synthesis kit, primed by a TRBC-specific oligonucleotide. Following uracil-DNA glycosylase treatment, a first 18-cycle PCR with universal primers M1SS and BC2_uni_R was performed on all cDNA. The original pipeline was this. For normalization, 1 million high-quality reads were randomly selected from each sample, with every read carrying a distinct molecular identifier. Reads with shared molecular identifiers were discarded instead of being binned into consensus sequences. MiTCR, set to a Q25 quality threshold and the strictest error-elimination algorithm, was used for CDR3 identification, clonotype clustering and error correction. A nonparametric unseen species model with Euler transformation was used to estimate a lower bound on total TCR beta diversity. The public reads were reprocessed in TCRdb via fastp at Q25 and MiXCR, keeping in-frame beta chains. When rows share a CDR3 protein, they turn into one entry using the most common DNA and genes. Clone size and V and J calls follow TCRdb, not the original study. This sample holds fewer than 1.5 million distinct CDR3 sequences; 42% were observed only once. The ten biggest clones cover roughly 7.7% of the sample.

Germline trimming: 3 bases from V, 7 bases from J; junction bases outside gene matches: 8. Via the germline V gene, CDR1 is MDHEN and CDR2 SYDVKM. Inclusive of the bounding cysteine and phenylalanine, the CDR3 is 15 residues long. The retained sequence is limited to the CDR3, 45 bases, with the frame set at the first base. This clonotype was recorded a few times. The antigen this receptor binds is unknown. Per-nucleotide qualities are absent, and no much larger clonotype sits a single base away. Donors were under 40 systemically healthy Caucasian individuals from Russia aged roughly 6 to 95 years. Each donor gave around 9.9 milliliters of peripheral blood, collected into EDTA-treated Vacutainer tubes. Ficoll-Paque density-gradient centrifugation was used to isolate PBMCs, with at least 6.5 million obtained per sample. Trizol reagent was used to extract total RNA from the PBMCs, yielding at least 6 micrograms per sample. The percentages of naive CD45RAhigh/CD27high T cells were determined by flow cytometry on a PBMC aliquot from every donor.

This TCR derives from a young woman in good health. Recombination joined TRBV28 with TRBJ1-2, with 10 middle bases fitting TRBD1. Sequencing was carried out using blood. At the DNA level, the sequence is TGTGCCAGCAGTTTTCGGACAGGGGGTTTTAGTGGCTACACCTTC. It is translated as CASSFRTGGFSGYTF.